These T cell receptor beta chains were read from a single sample in a study of regulatory T cells in long-lasting Graves disease. TCRdb analysed the multiplex PCR reads with MiXCR anew, one entry per CDR3 protein. The top ten hold roughly 35% of the sample, which has fewer than 350,000 distinct CDR3 sequences, over 15% seen once. This specimen was peripheral blood mononuclear cells (PBMCs), taken at new diagnosis, from a patient treated with antithyroid drugs. The receptors stem from a female donor with Graves disease. The CDR3 runs from the conserved cysteine through the conserved F or W. D genes are given only for firm matches. For some rows the clone size is stated as once, few or many, or as a class when expanded; others skip it.

v_gene	j_gene	d_gene	abundance	CDR3aa	CDR3nt
TRBV2	TRBJ2-4	TRBD1	many	CASSVGQGKNIQYF	TGTGCCAGCAGTGTAGGACAGGGCAAAAACATTCAGTACTTC
TRBV28	TRBJ2-7	NA	few	CASSWRGLLYEQYF	TGTGCCAGCAGTTGGAGGGGATTACTCTACGAGCAGTACTTC
TRBV5-6	TRBJ1-5	TRBD1	many	CASSRWTGSNQPQHF	TGTGCCAGCAGCCGGTGGACAGGAAGCAATCAGCCCCAGCATTTT
TRBV19	TRBJ2-1	NA	NA	CASSPRVGPEARYNEQFF	TGTGCCAGTAGTCCCCGGGTCGGACCGGAGGCCCGATACAATGAGCAGTTCTTC
TRBV29-1	TRBJ1-2	NA	NA	CSVEDPVGYTF	TGCAGCGTTGAAGACCCCGTTGGCTACACCTTC
TRBV28	TRBJ2-7	TRBD2	many	CASSSRTSGGYEQYF	TGTGCCAGCAGTTCTAGGACTAGCGGGGGCTACGAGCAGTACTTC
TRBV27	TRBJ1-5	NA	NA	CASSPRGYSNQPQHF	TGTGCCAGCAGTCCCCGGGGCTATAGCAATCAGCCCCAGCATTTT
TRBV28	TRBJ1-1	NA	few	CASSLVGTLNTEAFF	TGTGCCAGCAGTTTGGTTGGGACCCTGAACACTGAAGCTTTCTTT
TRBV24-1	TRBJ2-3	NA	many	CATSALGGAGTDTQYF	TGTGCCACCAGTGCCTTAGGAGGGGCCGGCACAGATACGCAGTATTTT
TRBV28	TRBJ1-5	NA	few	CASSTAPNQPQHF	TGTGCCAGCAGTACCGCCCCCAATCAGCCCCAGCATTTT
TRBV24-1	TRBJ2-7	TRBD1	many	CATSDSDRVYEQYF	TGTGCCACCAGTGACTCGGACAGGGTGTACGAGCAGTACTTC
TRBV19	TRBJ2-5	NA	NA	CASSIVSGEAQYF	TGTGCCAGTAGTATAGTCAGCGGCGAGGCCCAGTACTTC
TRBV6-1	TRBJ2-1	TRBD1	many	CASSQRTGGPNEQFF	TGTGCCAGCAGTCAAAGGACAGGGGGACCCAATGAGCAGTTCTTC
TRBV11-3	TRBJ2-1	NA	many	CASSSRGQVNYNEQFF	TGTGCCAGCAGCTCTAGAGGCCAGGTTAACTACAATGAGCAGTTCTTC
TRBV10-2	TRBJ1-1	NA	many	CASSESGQTFITEAFF	TGCGCCAGCAGTGAGTCTGGACAGACCTTCATCACTGAAGCTTTCTTT
TRBV20-1	TRBJ2-1	TRBD2	many	CSAGPSGLAGGRAYNEQFF	TGCAGTGCGGGTCCGTCGGGACTAGCGGGAGGTAGGGCCTACAATGAGCAGTTCTTC
TRBV6-1	TRBJ1-1	NA	NA	CASSEFVSEAFF	TGTGCCAGCAGTGAGTTTGTTAGTGAAGCTTTCTTT
TRBV19	TRBJ1-1	NA	many	CASSIGLSNEAFF	TGTGCCAGTAGTATAGGCCTTTCAAATGAAGCTTTCTTT
TRBV28	TRBJ2-7	TRBD2	many	CASRSSGKSYEQYF	TGTGCCAGCAGAAGTAGCGGGAAATCCTACGAGCAGTACTTC
TRBV20-1	TRBJ2-1	NA	few	CSASKWTDNEQFF	TGCAGTGCAAGTAAATGGACAGACAATGAGCAGTTCTTC
TRBV28	TRBJ1-1	NA	many	CASRLTWSTEAFF	TGTGCCAGCAGGCTGACTTGGAGCACTGAAGCTTTCTTT
TRBV5-6	TRBJ2-3	TRBD2	NA	CASSLELAGGPHTQYF	TGTGCCAGCAGCTTGGAACTAGCGGGAGGGCCACATACGCAGTATTTT
TRBV5-1	TRBJ2-2	TRBD2	many	CASSYSGAPGRELFF	TGCGCCAGCAGCTATAGCGGGGCGCCGGGGCGGGAGCTGTTTTTT
TRBV7-9	TRBJ2-3	NA	few	CASSYKSITEPSDTQYF	TGTGCCAGCAGCTACAAGTCAATAACTGAGCCCTCTGATACGCAGTATTTT
TRBV28	TRBJ2-7	NA	many	CASKLQGHYEQYF	TGTGCCAGTAAGCTTCAGGGTCACTACGAGCAGTACTTC
TRBV11-2	TRBJ2-7	NA	many	CASSRDTPYEQYF	TGTGCCAGCAGCCGGGACACCCCCTACGAGCAGTACTTC
TRBV30	TRBJ1-2	TRBD1	many	CAWSPNRGIANYGYTF	TGTGCCTGGAGTCCGAACAGGGGTATAGCTAACTATGGCTACACCTTC
TRBV20-1	TRBJ2-7	TRBD2	many	CSASSSGATYEQYF	TGCAGTGCTAGCTCTAGCGGAGCCACCTACGAGCAGTACTTC
TRBV19	TRBJ2-7	NA	many	CASSVRDFSYEQYF	TGTGCCAGTAGTGTCCGGGACTTCTCCTACGAGCAGTACTTC
TRBV6-5	TRBJ2-7	NA	many	CASSFATTYEQYF	TGTGCCAGCAGTTTTGCGACTACCTACGAGCAGTACTTC
TRBV5-1	TRBJ2-5	NA	many	CASSLEGVGLGQETQYF	TGCGCCAGCAGCTTGGAAGGTGTCGGGCTCGGACAAGAGACCCAGTACTTC
TRBV10-3	TRBJ2-2	NA	many	CAISVGTDNTGELFF	TGTGCCATCAGTGTAGGGACGGATAACACCGGGGAGCTGTTTTTT
TRBV20-1	TRBJ2-7	NA	few	CSALGRLAGEQYF	TGCAGTGCCCTTGGGCGGCTTGCCGGCGAGCAGTACTTC
TRBV27	TRBJ2-1	NA	many	CASSLVAGSGYNEQFF	TGTGCCAGCAGTTTGGTTGCCGGGAGTGGGTACAATGAGCAGTTCTTC
TRBV20-1	TRBJ2-2	NA	many	CSARVAENTGELFF	TGCAGTGCTAGAGTGGCGGAAAACACCGGGGAGCTGTTTTTT
TRBV27	TRBJ1-1	NA	NA	CASWQGVRGNTEAFF	TGTGCCAGCTGGCAGGGCGTCCGAGGGAACACTGAAGCTTTCTTT
TRBV10-3	TRBJ2-7	TRBD2	many	CAISMGLAGGQYF	TGTGCCATCAGTATGGGACTAGCGGGAGGGCAGTACTTC